This entry lists 17 T cell receptor beta chains sequenced from one sample in a study of T cells in Graves' hyperthyroidism and ophthalmopathy. RNA transcripts were the template for amplifying TCR beta CDR3 regions. HTBI primers drove first-round RT-PCR of the TCR CDR3. From the multiplex PCR reads, TCRdb called clonotypes with MiXCR, one entry per CDR3 protein. Counted here are approximately 610,000 distinct CDR3 sequences, roughly 15% occurring once; the ten biggest clones make up 4% to 5.5%. Specimen: blood. Source of these receptors: a woman in her forties with Graves' ophthalmopathy.

This clonotype occurred a few times. J is TRBJ2-5 and V is TRBV11-3; tentatively, D is TRBD1 (6 bases). V shed 3 bases and J shed 5 bases, with 16 bases lying between them. CDR3 size: 15 residues. Germline V gene data show CDR1 as SGHNT and CDR2 as YENEEA. CDR3 DNA sequence: TGTGCCAGCAGCTTGGGAACAGGGCACGGGGAGACCCAGTACTTC. This gives the protein CASSLGTGHGETQYF.

In this sample, this clonotype turned up many times. J is TRBJ2-7 and V is TRBV12-3 or TRBV12-4, with 7 bases that match TRBD1. This CDR3 region has 14 residues. The J segment lost 3 bases and the V segment lost 5 bases, leaving 7 bases of the junction unmatched. Here the CDR3 reads CASSLNDRDYEQYF. The CDR3 DNA follows: TGTGCCAGCAGTCTAAACGACAGGGACTACGAGCAGTACTTC.

This clonotype was seen repeatedly, ten times or more. CDR3 region: CASSLLLGANIQYF. Here the CDR3 DNA reads TGTGCCAGCAGCTTGTTACTAGGGGCCAACATTCAGTACTTC. The chain recombines TRBV7-2 with TRBJ2-4, with D perhaps being TRBD1 or TRBD2 (5 bases each). Looked up from germline, CDR1 is SGHTA and CDR2 is FQGNSA. Trimming removed 3 bases at V and 7 bases at J, with 13 bases between. This CDR3 has 14 amino acids.

This clonotype was picked up many times. The chain is built from TRBV7-9 and TRBJ2-7; D may be TRBD1 (6 bases). The germline CDR1 and CDR2 sequences are SEHNR and FQNEAQ (reference sequence). The CDR3 spans 14 residues. V was shortened by 6 bases and J by 3 bases, with 15 bases between the two germline ends. CDR3 sequence reads: CASSPWDIRYEQYF. CDR3 DNA: TGTGCCAGCAGTCCCTGGGACATCCGCTACGAGCAGTACTTC.

This clonotype was observed many times. A clone one base away is much larger, so this may be a read error. The chain is built from TRBV12-3 or TRBV12-4 and TRBJ1-2; no definite D call. CDR3 length: 11 residues. V lost 1 base to trimming and J lost 7 bases, with 4 bases between them. CDR3 region: CASSLGCGYTF. The CDR3 DNA reads as TGTGCCAGCAGTTTAGGCTGTGGCTACACCTTC.

This clonotype was observed at least ten times. DNA of the CDR3: TGTGCCACCGCGACGGGCAACTCTGGAAACACCATATATTTT. Its translation: CATATGNSGNTIYF. V and J are TRBV19 and TRBJ1-3; the D is unclear. The CDR3 length is 14 residues. The ends were cut back, 10 bases at V and 0 bases at J, with 13 bases in the middle. Per germline, CDR1 LNHDA and CDR2 SQIVND (reference sequence).

The table lists this clonotype with many counts. The V gene is TRBV9, the J gene TRBJ2-5; 13 bases agree with TRBD2. Germline V lookup: CDR1 SGDLS, CDR2 YYNGEE. The CDR3 has 16 amino acids. V shed 2 bases, J shed 1 base, and the junction held 2 bases outside the gene matches. This chain's CDR3 is CASSVGTSGTQETQYF. CDR3 nucleotide sequence: TGTGCCAGCAGCGTCGGGACTAGCGGGACCCAAGAGACCCAGTACTTC.

The chain carries TRBV4-2 and TRBJ1-1, with D possibly TRBD1 on 5 matching bases. Germline V lookup: CDR1 LGHNA, CDR2 YNFKEQ. This CDR3 has 16 amino acids. The V end was cut by 4 bases, the J end by 0 bases, with 15 bases between. As DNA, the CDR3 is TGTGCCAGCAGCCGGGACCAAATAGGAGTGAACACTGAAGCTTTCTTT. As protein: CASSRDQIGVNTEAFF.

The rearrangement uses TRBV12-3 or TRBV12-4 and TRBJ2-2; unclear D gene. Between the trimmed V and J ends, which lost 6 bases and 5 bases, there was a span of 19 bases. CDR3 length: 16 residues. The CDR3 loop is CASSHLNTGGTGELFF. The CDR3 nucleotides read TGTGCCAGCAGCCATCTGAACACGGGTGGAACCGGGGAGCTGTTTTTT.

V gene TRBV6-2 or TRBV6-3 combines with J gene TRBJ1-1; the match to TRBD1 covers 8 bases. The trim removed 6 bases at V and 6 bases at J, leaving 9 bases unmatched. CDR1 is MNHEY and CDR2 is SVGEGT in the germline V gene. The CDR3 covers 14 residues. The DNA for the CDR3 is TGTGCCAGCAGGAGACCGGGACAGGCGGCTGAAGCTTTCTTT. This translates into CASRRPGQAAEAFF.

There are a few counts of this clonotype. The rearrangement links TRBV5-1 to TRBJ1-1; the D gene is possibly TRBD1 (6 bases). Germline V gives CDR1 SGHRS, CDR2 YFSETQ. V lost 2 bases, J lost 1 base, and 9 bases lay in between. This CDR3 has 14 residues. The CDR3 sequence is CASSFRGENTEAFF. CDR3 bases: TGCGCCAGCAGCTTTAGGGGGGAGAACACTGAAGCTTTCTTT.

V is TRBV12-3 or TRBV12-4 and J is TRBJ1-5, with a weak D call TRBD1 (5 bases). V was cut by 3 bases and J by 8 bases, with 17 bases left in between. This CDR3 contains 15 residues. In DNA, the CDR3 is TGTGCCAGCAGTTTTATCGCAGGGCCCCTGGAGCCCCAGCATTTT. Translating it yields CASSFIAGPLEPQHF.

Many counts were recorded for this clonotype. The J gene is TRBJ2-5, the V gene TRBV29-1, with D unclear. The V end was cut by 4 bases, the J end by 1 base, with 10 bases between. The CDR3 is 13 residues long. The V gene's germline CDR1 is SQVTM and CDR2 ANQGSEA. CDR3 residues: CSVGADTQETQYF. The CDR3 coding sequence is TGCAGCGTTGGGGCAGACACCCAAGAGACCCAGTACTTC. The full variable domain, in which reference TRBV29-1 and TRBJ2-5 provide the parts outside the CDR3, is SAVISQKPSRDICQRGTSLTIQCQVDSQVTMMFWYRQQPGQSLTLIATANQGSEATYESGFVIDKFPISRPNLTFSTLTVSNMSPEDSSIYLCSVGADTQETQYFGPGTRLLVL.

This clonotype occurred many times. The chain combines TRBV28 with TRBJ2-7; 11 nucleotides agree with TRBD2. Germline V gene sequence: CDR1 MDHEN, CDR2 SYDVKM. This CDR3 is 16 amino acids long. J lost 2 bases, V lost 5 bases, and 8 bases had no gene match. The CDR3: CASSGGTSGTAYEQYF. DNA of the CDR3: TGTGCCAGCAGTGGGGGGACTAGCGGTACGGCCTACGAGCAGTACTTC. Looking up the rest from reference TRBV28 and TRBJ2-7 gives the full variable domain: DVKVTQSSRYLVKRTGEKVFLECVQDMDHENMFWYRQDPGLGLRLIYFSYDVKMKEKGDIPEGYSVSREKKERFSLILESASTNQTSMYLCASSGGTSGTAYEQYFGPGTRLTVT.

This clonotype occurred a few times. CDR3 in DNA: TGTGCCAGCAGCCCAGGGGGTAGCGGGAGAACCTACGAGCAGTACTTC. Translated: CASSPGGSGRTYEQYF. The rearrangement joins TRBV3-1 to TRBJ2-7, with 9 bases that match TRBD2. Germline-derived CDR1 and CDR2 are LGHDT and YNNKEL (reference sequence). The V gene end was trimmed by 4 bases and the J gene end by 2 bases; junction bases not matched to a gene: 9. CDR3 length: 16 amino acids.

Ten or more counts support this clonotype. The genes are TRBV20-1 and TRBJ2-4, with D perhaps matching TRBD2 (6 bases). The germline gives CDR1 DFQATT, CDR2 SNEGSKA (reference sequence). V was trimmed by 6 bases and J by 7 bases, leaving 13 bases between them. The CDR3 has 12 residues. CDR3 residues: CSAPGLNNIQYF. The CDR3 nucleotides read TGCAGTGCCCCCGGACTAAATAACATTCAGTACTTC.

The rearrangement joins TRBV25-1 to TRBJ2-5, with D uncertain. The CDR3 length is 14 residues. V was trimmed by 1 base and J by 2 bases, leaving 8 bases between them. Germline V gene sequence: CDR1 MGHDK, CDR2 SYGVNS. Here the CDR3 reads CASSESNRQETQYF. DNA of the CDR3: TGTGCCAGCAGTGAATCAAACAGACAAGAGACCCAGTACTTC.